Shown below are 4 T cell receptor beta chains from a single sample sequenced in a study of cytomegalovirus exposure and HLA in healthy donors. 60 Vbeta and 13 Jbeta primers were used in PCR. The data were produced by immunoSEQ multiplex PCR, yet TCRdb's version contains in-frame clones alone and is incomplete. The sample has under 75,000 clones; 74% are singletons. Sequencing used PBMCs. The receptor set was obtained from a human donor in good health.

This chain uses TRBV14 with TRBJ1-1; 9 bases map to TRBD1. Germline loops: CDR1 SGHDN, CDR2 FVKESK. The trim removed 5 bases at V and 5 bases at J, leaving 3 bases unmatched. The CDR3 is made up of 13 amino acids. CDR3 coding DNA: TGTGCCAGCAGCTGGACAGGGGTGACTGAAGCTTTCTTT. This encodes CASSWTGVTEAFF.

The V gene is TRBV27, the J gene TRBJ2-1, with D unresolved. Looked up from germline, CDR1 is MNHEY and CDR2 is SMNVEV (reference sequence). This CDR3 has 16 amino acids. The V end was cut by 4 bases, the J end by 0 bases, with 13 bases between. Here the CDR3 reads CASSSPQRSSYNEQFF. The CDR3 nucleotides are TGTGCCAGCAGTTCCCCCCAGCGCAGCTCCTACAATGAGCAGTTCTTC.

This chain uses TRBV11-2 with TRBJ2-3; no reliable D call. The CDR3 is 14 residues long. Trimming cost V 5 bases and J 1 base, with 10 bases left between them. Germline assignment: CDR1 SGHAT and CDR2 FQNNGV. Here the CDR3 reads CASSLSVGTDTQYF. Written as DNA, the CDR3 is TGTGCCAGCAGCCTGAGCGTCGGCACAGATACGCAGTATTTT.

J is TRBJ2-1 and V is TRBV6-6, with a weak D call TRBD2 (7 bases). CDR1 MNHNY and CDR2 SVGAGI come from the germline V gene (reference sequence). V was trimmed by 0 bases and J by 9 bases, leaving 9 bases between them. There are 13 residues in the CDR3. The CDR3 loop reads CASSYSRGGEQFF. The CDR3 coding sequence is TGTGCCAGCAGTTACTCGAGGGGGGGTGAGCAGTTCTTC.